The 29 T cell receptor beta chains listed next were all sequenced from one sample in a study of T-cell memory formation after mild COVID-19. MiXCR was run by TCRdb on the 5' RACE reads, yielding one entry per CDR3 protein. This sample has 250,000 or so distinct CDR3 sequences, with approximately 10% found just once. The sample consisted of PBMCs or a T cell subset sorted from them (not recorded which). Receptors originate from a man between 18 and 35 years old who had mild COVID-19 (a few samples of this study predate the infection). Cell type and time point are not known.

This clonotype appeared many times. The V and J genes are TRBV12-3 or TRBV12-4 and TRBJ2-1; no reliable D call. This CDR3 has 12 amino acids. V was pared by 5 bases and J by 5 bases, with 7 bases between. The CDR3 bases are TGTGCCAGCAGTACCGACAACAATGAGCAGTTCTTC. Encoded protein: CASSTDNNEQFF.

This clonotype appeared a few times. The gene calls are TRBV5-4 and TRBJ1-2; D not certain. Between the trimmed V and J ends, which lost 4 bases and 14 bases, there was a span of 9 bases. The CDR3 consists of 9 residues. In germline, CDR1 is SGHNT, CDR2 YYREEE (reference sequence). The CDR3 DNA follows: TGTGCCAGCAGCCTCACGGGTACCTTC. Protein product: CASSLTGTF. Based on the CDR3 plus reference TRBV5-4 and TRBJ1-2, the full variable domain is ETGVTQSPTHLIKTRGQQVTLRCSSQSGHNTVSWYQQALGQGPQFIFQYYREEENGRGNFPPRFSGLQFPNYSSELNVNALELDDSALYLCASSLTGTFGSGTRLTVV.

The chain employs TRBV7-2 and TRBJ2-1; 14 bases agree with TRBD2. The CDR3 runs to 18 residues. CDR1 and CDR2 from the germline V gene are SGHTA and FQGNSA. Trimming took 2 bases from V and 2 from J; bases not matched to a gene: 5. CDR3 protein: CASSLRLAGGPAYNEQFF. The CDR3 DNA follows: TGTGCCAGCAGCTTAAGACTAGCGGGGGGGCCTGCCTACAATGAGCAGTTCTTC.

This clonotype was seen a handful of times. The CDR3 here is CASRAHASTDTQYF. The CDR3 region has the DNA TGTGCCAGCAGAGCCCACGCCAGCACAGATACGCAGTATTTT. The rearrangement uses TRBV12-3 or TRBV12-4 and TRBJ2-3; D is ambiguous. The CDR3 covers 14 residues. Trimming stripped 6 bases from V and 0 bases from J, with 10 bases between.

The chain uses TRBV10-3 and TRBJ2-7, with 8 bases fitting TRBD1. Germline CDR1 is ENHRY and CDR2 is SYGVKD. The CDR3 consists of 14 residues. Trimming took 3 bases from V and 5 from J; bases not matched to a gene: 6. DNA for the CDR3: TGTGCCATCAGTGACAGGCCAGGGGGCGACGAGCAGTACGTC. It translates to CAISDRPGGDEQYV.

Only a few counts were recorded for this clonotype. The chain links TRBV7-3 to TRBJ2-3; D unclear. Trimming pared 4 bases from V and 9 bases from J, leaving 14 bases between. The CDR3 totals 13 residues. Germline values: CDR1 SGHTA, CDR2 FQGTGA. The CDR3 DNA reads TGTGCCAGCAGCTCCCCGCCTAGGCTAACGCAGTATTTT. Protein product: CASSSPPRLTQYF. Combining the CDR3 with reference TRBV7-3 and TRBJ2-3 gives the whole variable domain GAGVSQTPSNKVTEKGKYVELRCDPISGHTALYWYRQSLGQGPEFLIYFQGTGAADDSGLPNDRFFAVRPEGSVSTLKIQRTERGDSAVYLCASSSPPRLTQYFGPGTRLTVL.

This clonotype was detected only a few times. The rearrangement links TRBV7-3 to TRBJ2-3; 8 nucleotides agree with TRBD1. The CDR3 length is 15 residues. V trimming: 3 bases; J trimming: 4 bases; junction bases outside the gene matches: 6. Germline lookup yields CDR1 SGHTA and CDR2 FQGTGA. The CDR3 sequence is CASSFDRGGADTQYF. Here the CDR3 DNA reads TGTGCCAGCAGCTTCGACAGGGGCGGGGCAGATACGCAGTATTTT.

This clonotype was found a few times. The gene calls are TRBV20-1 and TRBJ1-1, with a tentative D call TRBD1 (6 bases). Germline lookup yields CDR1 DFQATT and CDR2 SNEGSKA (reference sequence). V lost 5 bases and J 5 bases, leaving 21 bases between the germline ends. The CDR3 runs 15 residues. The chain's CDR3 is CSALDRSRGGTEAFF. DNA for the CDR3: TGCAGTGCTTTAGACAGGTCTCGGGGTGGAACTGAAGCTTTCTTT.

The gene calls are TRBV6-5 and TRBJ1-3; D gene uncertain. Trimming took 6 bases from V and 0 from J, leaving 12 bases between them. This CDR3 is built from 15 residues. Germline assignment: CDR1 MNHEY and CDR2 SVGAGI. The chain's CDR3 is CASRKTVSSGNTIYF. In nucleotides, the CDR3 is TGTGCCAGCAGGAAGACGGTGAGCTCTGGAAACACCATATATTTT.

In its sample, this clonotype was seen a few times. CDR3 sequence: CASSLWGDSSYEQYV. DNA of the CDR3: TGTGCCAGCAGCTTATGGGGCGACTCTTCCTACGAGCAGTACGTC. The chain couples TRBV11-2 to TRBJ2-7; possibly TRBD1 for D (5 bases). The CDR3 covers 15 residues. V lost 2 bases, J lost 1 base, and 12 bases lay in between. Germline CDR1 SGHAT, CDR2 FQNNGV.

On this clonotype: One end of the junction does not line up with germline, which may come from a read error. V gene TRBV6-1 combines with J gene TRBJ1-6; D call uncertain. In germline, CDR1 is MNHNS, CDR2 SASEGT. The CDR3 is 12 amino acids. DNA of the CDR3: TGTGCCAGTGGTGGAGCTAAGGGTCCCCTGCACTTT. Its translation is CASGGAKGPLHF.

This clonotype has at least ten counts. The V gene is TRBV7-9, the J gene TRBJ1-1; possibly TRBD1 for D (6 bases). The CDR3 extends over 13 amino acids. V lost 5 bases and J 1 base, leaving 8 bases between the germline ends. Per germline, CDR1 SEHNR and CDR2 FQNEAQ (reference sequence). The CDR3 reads CASSQGPNTEAFF. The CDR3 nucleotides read TGTGCCAGCAGCCAGGGGCCGAACACTGAAGCTTTCTTT.

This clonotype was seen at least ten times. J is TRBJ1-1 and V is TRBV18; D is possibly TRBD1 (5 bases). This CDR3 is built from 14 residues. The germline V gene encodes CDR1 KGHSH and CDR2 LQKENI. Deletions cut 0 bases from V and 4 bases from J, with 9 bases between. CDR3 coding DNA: TGTGCCAGCTCACCACCCGGGGCCCTCACTGAAGCTTTCTTT. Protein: CASSPPGALTEAFF.

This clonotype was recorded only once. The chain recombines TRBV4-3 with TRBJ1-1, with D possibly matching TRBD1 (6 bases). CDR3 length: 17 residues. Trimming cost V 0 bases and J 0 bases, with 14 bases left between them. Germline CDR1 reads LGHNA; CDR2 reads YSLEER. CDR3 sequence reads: CASSQDGYGQMNTEAFF. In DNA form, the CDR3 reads TGCGCCAGCAGCCAAGATGGTTACGGACAGATGAACACTGAAGCTTTCTTT.

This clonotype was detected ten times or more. CDR3 residues: CASSGQGGDTQYF. CDR3 sequence (DNA): TGTGCCAGCAGCGGCCAGGGTGGAGATACGCAGTATTTT. This chain uses TRBV3-1 with TRBJ2-3, with a weak D call TRBD1 (5 bases). Trimming removed 5 bases at V and 5 bases at J, with 11 bases between. This CDR3 contains 13 residues. Germline V gene lookup returns CDR1 LGHDT and CDR2 YNNKEL (reference sequence).

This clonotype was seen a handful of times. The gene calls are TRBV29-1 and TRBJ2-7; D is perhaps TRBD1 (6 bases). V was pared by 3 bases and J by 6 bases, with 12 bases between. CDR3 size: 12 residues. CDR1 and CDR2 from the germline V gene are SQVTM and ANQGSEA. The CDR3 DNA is TGCAGCGTTGATGGACAGTCGGGCGAGCAGTACTTC. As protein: CSVDGQSGEQYF.

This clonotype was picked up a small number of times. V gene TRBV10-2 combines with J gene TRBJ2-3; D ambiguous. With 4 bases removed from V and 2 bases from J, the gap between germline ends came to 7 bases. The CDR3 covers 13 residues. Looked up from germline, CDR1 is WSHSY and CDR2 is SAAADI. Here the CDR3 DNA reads TGCGCCAGCAGTGGGTCGGCCACAGATACGCAGTATTTT. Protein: CASSGSATDTQYF.

The CDR3, as DNA: TGTGCCAGCAGCTTCGGGACAGGGGGGAACACCGGGGAGCTGTTTTTT. Protein sequence: CASSFGTGGNTGELFF. The V and J genes are TRBV7-2 and TRBJ2-2, with 11 bases that match TRBD1. The V gene's germline CDR1 is SGHTA and CDR2 FQGNSA. This CDR3 contains 16 residues. Trimming removed 3 bases from V and 1 base from J; junction bases left unmatched: 1.

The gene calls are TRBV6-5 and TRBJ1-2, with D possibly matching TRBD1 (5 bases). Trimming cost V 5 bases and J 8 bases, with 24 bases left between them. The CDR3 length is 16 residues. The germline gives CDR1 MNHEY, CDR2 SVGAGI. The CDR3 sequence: CASSQRGGGNTLGYTF. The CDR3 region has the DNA TGTGCCAGCAGTCAAAGGGGCGGGGGTAACACACTCGGCTACACCTTC.

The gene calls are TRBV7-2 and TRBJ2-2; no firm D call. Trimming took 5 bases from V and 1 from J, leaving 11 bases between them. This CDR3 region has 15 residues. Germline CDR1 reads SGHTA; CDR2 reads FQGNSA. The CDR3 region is CASSNAWGNTGELFF. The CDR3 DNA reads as TGTGCCAGCAGCAATGCCTGGGGGAACACCGGGGAGCTGTTTTTT. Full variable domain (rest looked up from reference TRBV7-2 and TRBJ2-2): GAGVSQSPSNKVTEKGKDVELRCDPISGHTALYWYRQSLGQGLEFLIYFQGNSAPDKSGLPSDRFSAERTGGSVSTLTIQRTQQEDSAVYLCASSNAWGNTGELFFGEGSRLTVL.

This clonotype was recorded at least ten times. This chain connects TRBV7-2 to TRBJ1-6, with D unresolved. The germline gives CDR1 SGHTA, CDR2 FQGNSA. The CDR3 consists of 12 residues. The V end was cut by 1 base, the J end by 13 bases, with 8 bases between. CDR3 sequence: CASSLGPRPLHF. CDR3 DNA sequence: TGTGCCAGCAGCTTAGGGCCCAGGCCCCTCCACTTT. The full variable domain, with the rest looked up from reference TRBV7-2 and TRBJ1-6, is GAGVSQSPSNKVTEKGKDVELRCDPISGHTALYWYRQSLGQGLEFLIYFQGNSAPDKSGLPSDRFSAERTGGSVSTLTIQRTQQEDSAVYLCASSLGPRPLHFGNGTRLTVT.

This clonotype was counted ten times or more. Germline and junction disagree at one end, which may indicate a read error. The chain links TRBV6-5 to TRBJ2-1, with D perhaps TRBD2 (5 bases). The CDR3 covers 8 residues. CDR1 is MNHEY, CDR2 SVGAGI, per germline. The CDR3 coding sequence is TGCTCGGCGGGTAGACAGTTCTTC. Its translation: CSAGRQFF.

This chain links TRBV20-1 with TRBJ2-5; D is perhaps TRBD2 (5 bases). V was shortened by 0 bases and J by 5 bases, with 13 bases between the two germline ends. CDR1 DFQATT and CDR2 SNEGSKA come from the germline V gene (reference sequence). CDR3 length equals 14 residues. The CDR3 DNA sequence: TGCAGTGCTAGAGATCGGGCGGGTGGGGAGACCCAGTACTTC. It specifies CSARDRAGGETQYF.

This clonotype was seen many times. The CDR3 bases are TGTGCCAGCAGGACCGGACGAGGGGCCGGGGAGCTGTTTTTT. This encodes CASRTGRGAGELFF. The chain carries TRBV12-3 or TRBV12-4 and TRBJ2-2; tentatively, D is TRBD1 or TRBD2 (5 bases each). The V gene lost 6 bases and the J gene lost 6 bases, with 14 bases spanning the gap. The CDR3 has 14 amino acids.

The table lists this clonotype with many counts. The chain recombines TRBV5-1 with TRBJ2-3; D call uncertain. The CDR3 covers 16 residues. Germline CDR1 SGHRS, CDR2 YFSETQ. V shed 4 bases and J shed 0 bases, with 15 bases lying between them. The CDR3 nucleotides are TGCGCCAGCAGCGGACCCTTGGACGCTAGCACAGATACGCAGTATTTT. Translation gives CASSGPLDASTDTQYF.

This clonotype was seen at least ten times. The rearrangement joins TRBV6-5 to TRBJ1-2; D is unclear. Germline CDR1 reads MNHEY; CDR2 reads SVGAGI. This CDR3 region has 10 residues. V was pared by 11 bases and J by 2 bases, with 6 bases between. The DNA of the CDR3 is TGTGCCGCGGGCAACTATGGCTACACCTTC. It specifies CAAGNYGYTF.

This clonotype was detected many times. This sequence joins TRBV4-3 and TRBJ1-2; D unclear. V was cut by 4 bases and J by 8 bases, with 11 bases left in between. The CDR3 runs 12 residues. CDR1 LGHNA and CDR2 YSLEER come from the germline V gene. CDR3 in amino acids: CASSRRSGGYTF. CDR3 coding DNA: TGCGCCAGCAGCCGCCGATCTGGAGGCTACACCTTC.

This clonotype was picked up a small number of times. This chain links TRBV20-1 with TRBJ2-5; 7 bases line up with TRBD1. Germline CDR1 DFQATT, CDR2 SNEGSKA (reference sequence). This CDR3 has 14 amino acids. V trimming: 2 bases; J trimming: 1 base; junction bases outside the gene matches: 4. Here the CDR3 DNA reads TGCAGTGCTAGAAAGGGACAGCCCCAAGAGACCCAGTACTTC. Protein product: CSARKGQPQETQYF.

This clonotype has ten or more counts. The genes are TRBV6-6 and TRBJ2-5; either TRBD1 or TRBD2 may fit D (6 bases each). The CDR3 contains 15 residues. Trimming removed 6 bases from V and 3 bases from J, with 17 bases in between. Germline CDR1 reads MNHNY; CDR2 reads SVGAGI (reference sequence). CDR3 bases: TGTGCCAGCAGACCCCAAGGGGGGCCGGAAGAGACCCAGTACTTC. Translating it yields CASRPQGGPEETQYF.